The 15 T cell receptor beta chains listed next were all sequenced from one sample in a study of cytomegalovirus exposure and HLA in healthy donors (dated by TCRdb to 2016 to 2017). Receptor libraries were prepared by the immunoSEQ multiplex PCR assay. The multiplex PCR relied on a mix of 60 forward primers for TCR Vbeta segments and 13 reverse primers for TCR Jbeta segments. The table was pulled from immuneACCESS by TCRdb, which kept in-frame rearrangements only. Such tables lose some clones; where checked, under half of the loss comes from unresolved V genes, and the rest has no known cause. For this sample the table gives about 150,000 clones, of which roughly 79% were detected only once. The ten largest clonotypes hold approximately 0.99% of the sample. The source material was PBMCs. All receptors come from a male donor in good health and CMV-seronegative.

V and J are TRBV19 and TRBJ1-4, with 9 bases identical to TRBD1. Per the germline V gene, CDR1 is LNHDA and CDR2 is SQIVND (reference sequence). The CDR3 is made up of 15 amino acids. J gave up 5 bases and V 7 bases, and 8 bases lay outside the gene matches. The CDR3, as DNA: TGTGCCAGTACCCCCCGGACAGGGGTGAATGAAAAACTGTTTTTT. Its protein product is CASTPRTGVNEKLFF.

The chain employs TRBV19 and TRBJ1-2; possibly TRBD1 for D (5 bases). Per the germline V gene, CDR1 is LNHDA and CDR2 is SQIVND (reference sequence). CDR3 length: 12 amino acids. Trimming left V 5 bases short and J 3 bases short, with 7 bases between. The CDR3 reads CASSLQDYGYTF. The DNA of the CDR3 is TGTGCCAGTAGTTTACAGGACTATGGCTACACCTTC.

In its sample, this clone was seen a few times. The gene calls are TRBV5-6 and TRBJ1-1; 9 bases map to TRBD1. V lost 4 bases, J lost 5 bases, and 9 bases stayed unmatched. Germline values: CDR1 SGHDT, CDR2 YYEEEE. The CDR3 is 15 residues long. The CDR3 region has the DNA TGTGCCAGCAGCCCCCTAGGGACAGGGTCTACTGAAGCTTTCTTT. This codes for CASSPLGTGSTEAFF.

This chain connects TRBV29-1 to TRBJ2-7, with a tentative D call TRBD2 (6 bases). The V end lost 5 bases, the J end lost 1 base, and 9 bases lay between the germline ends. The germline gives CDR1 SQVTM, CDR2 ANQGSEA. The CDR3 length is 12 residues. The CDR3 DNA sequence: TGCAGCGTTCGCGGGGCTTCCTACGAGCAGTACTTC. Its protein is CSVRGASYEQYF.

J is TRBJ1-6 and V is TRBV13; weak D call: TRBD1 (6 bases). The CDR3 spans 16 residues. Trimming pared 1 base from V and 6 bases from J, leaving 13 bases between. In germline, CDR1 is PRHDT, CDR2 FYEKMQ (reference sequence). The DNA of the CDR3 is TGTGCCAGCAGCTTAGCCGTAGACAGGAGTAATTCACCCCTCCACTTT. Its protein is CASSLAVDRSNSPLHF. The full variable domain, completed using reference TRBV13 and TRBJ1-6, is AAGVIQSPRHLIKEKRETATLKCYPIPRHDTVYWYQQGPGQDPQFLISFYEKMQSDKGSIPDRFSAQQFSDYHSELNMSSLELGDSALYFCASSLAVDRSNSPLHFGNGTRLTVT.

J is TRBJ1-4 and V is TRBV19, with D unresolved. This CDR3 contains 15 residues. The V end lost 1 base, the J end lost 4 bases, and 10 bases lay between the germline ends. CDR1 is LNHDA, CDR2 SQIVND, per germline (reference sequence). This CDR3 reads CASSIGGEVNEKLFF. CDR3 coding DNA: TGTGCCAGTAGTATAGGCGGCGAAGTTAATGAAAAACTGTTTTTT. Full variable domain (outside the CDR3, taken from reference TRBV19 and TRBJ1-4): DGGITQSPKYLFRKEGQNVTLSCEQNLNHDAMYWYRQDPGQGLRLIYYSQIVNDFQKGDIAEGYSVSREKKESFPLTVTSAQKNPTAFYLCASSIGGEVNEKLFFGSGTQLSVL.

The CDR3 sequence is CASSLSGTVSYNEQFF. CDR3 nucleotides: TGTGCCAGCAGCTTGTCCGGGACAGTCTCCTACAATGAGCAGTTCTTC. V usage is TRBV11-1 and J usage is TRBJ2-1; 7 bases are shared with TRBD1. The CDR3 has 16 residues. V was clipped by 3 bases and J by 0 bases; unmatched bases: 5. CDR1 and CDR2 from the germline V gene are SGHAT and FQDESV (reference sequence).

This clone was found a few times. The chain recombines TRBV4-2 with TRBJ2-5; 12 bases fit TRBD2. The CDR3 totals 16 residues. V lost 1 base to trimming and J lost 3 bases; unmatched junction nucleotides: 3. Germline assignment: CDR1 LGHNA and CDR2 YNFKEQ. CDR3 nucleotides: TGTGCCAGCAGCCAAGGCGCTAGCGGGGGGGAAGAGACCCAGTACTTC. Translation gives CASSQGASGGEETQYF.

The gene calls are TRBV9 and TRBJ2-5, with 12 bases identical to TRBD2. Trimming at V came to 0 bases and at J to 9 bases, leaving 6 bases not matched to a gene. Germline-derived CDR1 and CDR2 are SGDLS and YYNGEE. The length of the CDR3 is 15 residues. CDR3: CASSVAASGGEAQYF. The CDR3 region has the DNA TGTGCCAGCAGCGTAGCGGCTAGCGGGGGGGAGGCCCAGTACTTC.

The J gene is TRBJ1-1, the V gene TRBV15; possibly TRBD1 for D (5 bases). With 5 bases removed from V and 2 bases from J, the gap between germline ends came to 12 bases. Germline-derived CDR1 and CDR2 are LNHNV and YYDKDF (reference sequence). This CDR3 has 14 amino acids. CDR3: CATSRRRVNTEAFF. The CDR3 DNA sequence: TGTGCCACCAGCCGCCGCAGGGTAAACACTGAAGCTTTCTTT.

V is TRBV7-2 and J is TRBJ2-7; TRBD2 matches 7 bases. Losses at the gene ends were 7 bases for V and 0 bases for J; bases not matched to a gene: 6. The CDR3 is 14 amino acids. CDR1 and CDR2 (germline): SGHTA, FQGNSA. The CDR3 DNA reads TGTGCCAGCAAACGGGGGGTAAACTCCTACGAGCAGTACTTC. It specifies CASKRGVNSYEQYF.

The chain links TRBV30 to TRBJ1-2; the D gene is possibly TRBD1 (5 bases). The V gene's germline CDR1 is GTSNPN and CDR2 SVGIG (reference sequence). The CDR3 sequence is 11 residues long. V gave up 5 bases and J gave up 14 bases, with 18 bases separating them. CDR3 in DNA: TGTGCCTGGTCGTTTGGGACTCATCTGACCTTC. As protein: CAWSFGTHLTF.

The chain uses TRBV6-1 and TRBJ2-7; a weak D match, TRBD1 (6 bases). The CDR3 covers 12 residues. In germline, CDR1 is MNHNS, CDR2 SASEGT. The ends were cut back, 8 bases at V and 0 bases at J, with 8 bases in the middle. In DNA, the CDR3 is TGTGCCAGCTCGGACAGCTCCTACGAGCAGTACTTC. This codes for CASSDSSYEQYF.

As to this clone: The junction differs from germline at one of its ends, possibly a read error. The chain recombines TRBV5-6 with TRBJ1-1; D uncertain. The CDR3 covers 13 residues. Germline CDR1 is SGHDT and CDR2 is YYEEEE. CDR3 bases: TGTGCCAGCGGCTTGCTTCCGAACACTGAAGCTTTCTTT. Its translation is CASGLLPNTEAFF.

This clone was seen more than once but under ten times. This rearrangement joins TRBV5-4 to TRBJ1-4; the D is unclear. V was clipped by 4 bases and J by 7 bases, with 11 bases between them. The CDR3 loop spans 13 amino acids. Germline assignment: CDR1 SGHNT and CDR2 YYREEE (reference sequence). CDR3 protein: CASSLPGGEKLFF. The CDR3 DNA sequence: TGTGCCAGCAGCCTTCCGGGAGGTGAAAAACTGTTTTTT.